This entry lists 24 T cell receptor beta chains sequenced from one sample in a study of spatial heterogeneity in lung cancer. Findings and caveats of the study: Within tumors, counts of expanded alpha and beta TCRs tracked tumor mutation counts.

Their antigens are not known. Regarding time point: sample taken at primary tumor resection. TCRdb re-analysed the 5' RACE reads in MiXCR, keeping a single row per CDR3 protein. This table has tens of thousands of distinct CDR3 sequences, 4.8% appearing once. This specimen was lung tumor tissue, taken at surgery. Source of these receptors: a male donor with early-stage non-small cell lung cancer.

This clonotype has ten or more counts. The gene calls are TRBV24-1 and TRBJ2-5; D perhaps matches TRBD1 (6 bases). CDR1 and CDR2 (germline): KGHDR, SFDVKD. The CDR3 loop spans 16 amino acids. V dropped 5 bases and J dropped 2 bases, with 17 bases sitting between them. CDR3 sequence reads: CATSVGWGLGQETQYF. DNA for the CDR3: TGTGCCACCAGTGTTGGATGGGGGCTGGGGCAAGAGACCCAGTACTTC.

This clonotype has ten or more counts. The chain employs TRBV14 and TRBJ2-1, with unresolved D. Germline-derived CDR1 and CDR2 are SGHDN and FVKESK. This CDR3 spans 12 amino acids. V lost 6 bases and J lost 8, with 11 bases in between. This CDR3 reads CASSLTRHEQFF. As DNA, the CDR3 is TGTGCCAGCAGTTTGACGCGACATGAGCAGTTCTTC. The entire variable domain, with the rest obtained from reference TRBV14 and TRBJ2-1, is as follows: EAGVTQFPSHSVIEKGQTVTLRCDPISGHDNLYWYRRVMGKEIKFLLHFVKESKQDESGMPNNRFLAERTGGTYSTLKVQPAELEDSGVYFCASSLTRHEQFFGPGTRLTVL.

By its share, this clonotype is medium-sized. The chain links TRBV11-1 to TRBJ1-1; 10 nucleotides line up with TRBD1. This CDR3 is built from 14 residues. Germline V gives CDR1 SGHAT, CDR2 FQDESV (reference sequence). V trimming: 4 bases; J trimming: 4 bases; junction bases outside the gene matches: 3. DNA of the CDR3: TGTGCCAGCAGCTCTCGGACAGGGGGCACTGAAGCTTTCTTT. Translated, it gives CASSSRTGGTEAFF.

This chain connects TRBV3-1 to TRBJ2-5, with a tentative D call TRBD1 (5 bases). The CDR3 consists of 18 residues. The V end lost 5 bases, the J end lost 2 bases, and 24 bases lay between the germline ends. The germline V gene has CDR1 LGHDT and CDR2 YNNKEL (reference sequence). The CDR3 sequence: CASSSTWGPSRQQETQYF. CDR3 bases: TGTGCCAGCAGCTCGACGTGGGGCCCGTCCCGGCAACAAGAGACCCAGTACTTC.

This clonotype was counted ten times or more. This chain connects TRBV30 to TRBJ1-2; tentative D call: TRBD1 (5 bases). Germline V gene lookup returns CDR1 GTSNPN and CDR2 SVGIG (reference sequence). Trimming shortened V by 3 bases and J by 3 bases, and 23 bases separated the two germline ends. The CDR3 is 17 amino acids. The CDR3 region is CAWRVWAGKKVDYGYTF. The CDR3 nucleotides read TGTGCCTGGAGAGTATGGGCAGGGAAAAAGGTGGACTATGGCTACACCTTC.

Many counts were recorded for this clonotype. The V gene is TRBV28, the J gene TRBJ2-7; 10 bases align to TRBD2. CDR3 length equals 16 residues. Germline V gives CDR1 MDHEN, CDR2 SYDVKM. V shed 3 bases and J 4 bases; nucleotides not matched to a gene: 9. Here the CDR3 reads CASSFSASGSLYEQYF. CDR3 bases: TGTGCCAGCAGTTTTTCTGCTAGCGGGAGCCTTTACGAGCAGTACTTC.

This clonotype appeared many times. The chain employs TRBV18 and TRBJ2-1; TRBD1 is a possible D gene (8 bases). Germline assignment: CDR1 KGHSH and CDR2 LQKENI. V gave up 5 bases and J gave up 4 bases, with 15 bases separating them. The CDR3 totals 15 residues. The CDR3 sequence is CASSIQGGLYNEQFF. The CDR3 DNA reads TGTGCCAGCTCAATACAGGGGGGACTATACAATGAGCAGTTCTTC.

This clonotype was seen only a few times. The genes are TRBV12-3 or TRBV12-4 and TRBJ1-2, with a tentative D call TRBD1 (5 bases). The CDR3 length is 15 residues. V was trimmed by 1 base and J by 2 bases, leaving 11 bases between them. This CDR3 is CASSLEGVQNYGYTF. CDR3 sequence (DNA): TGTGCCAGCAGTTTAGAAGGGGTACAGAACTATGGCTACACCTTC.

This clonotype was recorded many times. This chain connects TRBV6-2 or TRBV6-3 to TRBJ2-2, with 12 positions matching TRBD2. Germline trimming cut 6 bases from V and 3 bases from J; bases unmatched to any gene: 2. Per the germline V gene, CDR1 is MNHEY and CDR2 is SVGEGT. This CDR3 spans 15 amino acids. CDR3 DNA: TGTGCCAGCAGCAGACTAGCGGGAGACACCGGGGAGCTGTTTTTT. Translating gives CASSRLAGDTGELFF.

This clonotype was counted ten times or more. The chain couples TRBV21-1 to TRBJ2-4; the table's D call, TRBD2, was not checked against the DNA. TRBV21-1 is tagged as a pseudogene. This CDR3 is 16 amino acids long. The DNA for the CDR3 is TGTGCCAGCAGCAAAGGGGCCCGGAGGTCCAAAAACATTCAGTACTTC. This translates into CASSKGARRSKNIQYF.

This clonotype was detected many times. V and J are TRBV6-6 and TRBJ1-2; 10 bases agree with TRBD1. The CDR3 has 13 amino acids. Germline CDR1 is MNHNY and CDR2 is SVGAGI (reference sequence). Trimming at V came to 8 bases and at J to 8 bases, leaving 8 bases not matched to a gene. The CDR3 sequence: CASLTGGATGYTF. CDR3 bases: TGTGCCAGCCTGACAGGGGGCGCGACGGGCTACACCTTC.

There are many counts of this clonotype. The rearrangement links TRBV6-2 or TRBV6-3 to TRBJ2-5; 8 nucleotides line up with TRBD1. The germline V gene encodes CDR1 MNHEY and CDR2 SVGEGT. This CDR3 is built from 14 residues. V lost 6 bases to trimming and J lost 1 base; unmatched junction nucleotides: 4. CDR3 residues: CASSRDRLQETQYF. The CDR3 DNA sequence: TGTGCCAGCAGCAGGGACAGGCTCCAAGAGACCCAGTACTTC.

This clonotype was recorded many times. J is TRBJ2-5 and V is TRBV29-1; D unclear. Trimming shortened V by 7 bases and J by 2 bases, and 17 bases separated the two germline ends. CDR3 length equals 14 residues. CDR1 and CDR2 (germline): SQVTM, ANQGSEA. The chain's CDR3 is CSARALGRQETQYF. CDR3 bases: TGCAGCGCCCGCGCCCTTGGTAGGCAAGAGACCCAGTACTTC. Full variable domain (missing parts from reference TRBV29-1 and TRBJ2-5): SAVISQKPSRDICQRGTSLTIQCQVDSQVTMMFWYRQQPGQSLTLIATANQGSEATYESGFVIDKFPISRPNLTFSTLTVSNMSPEDSSIYLCSARALGRQETQYFGPGTRLLVL.

This clonotype qualifies as medium-sized. The rearrangement links TRBV5-1 to TRBJ1-2; 7 nucleotides align to TRBD1. CDR3 length: 16 residues. Germline trimming cut 4 bases from V and 4 bases from J; bases unmatched to any gene: 13. Germline CDR1 and CDR2: SGHRS and YFSETQ. CDR3 residues: CASSIRTGRVGYGYTF. The CDR3, as DNA: TGCGCCAGCAGCATTCGGACAGGAAGAGTGGGCTATGGCTACACCTTC.

A few counts support this clonotype. V usage is TRBV4-1 and J usage is TRBJ2-3; TRBD2 agrees at 10 bases. Germline-derived CDR1 and CDR2 are MGHRA and YSYEKL. V shed 4 bases and J 0 bases; nucleotides not matched to a gene: 7. CDR3 size: 17 residues. CDR3 DNA sequence: TGCGCCAGCAGCCTACAATGGACTAGCGGAAGCACAGATACGCAGTATTTT. Its translation: CASSLQWTSGSTDTQYF.

This clonotype was counted many times. This chain uses TRBV7-9 with TRBJ2-5, with a tentative D call TRBD1 (6 bases). Trimming took off 5 bases at V and 2 bases at J, with 15 bases between the two ends. This CDR3 contains 15 residues. The germline gives CDR1 SEHNR, CDR2 FQNEAQ (reference sequence). CDR3 loop: CASSRDRSQQETQYF. The CDR3 DNA sequence: TGTGCCAGCAGCCGAGACAGGAGTCAACAAGAGACCCAGTACTTC.

This clonotype appeared many times. The genes are TRBV19 and TRBJ1-2; 8 bases align to TRBD1. The germline V gene encodes CDR1 LNHDA and CDR2 SQIVND (reference sequence). The CDR3 is made up of 13 amino acids. With V trimmed by 7 bases and J by 6 bases, 7 bases remained unmatched. For the CDR3, the DNA is TGTGCCAGTATTGACAGGGGTGTAAATGGCTACACCTTC. Its translation is CASIDRGVNGYTF.

This clonotype was observed at least ten times. V gene TRBV21-1 combines with J gene TRBJ2-2; the table's D call TRBD2 went unverified against the DNA. TRBV21-1 is reported as a pseudogene. The CDR3 is made up of 18 amino acids. The CDR3 spells CGNPSSFGSGGSTGELFF. Written as DNA, the CDR3 is TGTGGGAACCCCAGCAGTTTCGGGTCGGGAGGTTCTACCGGGGAGCTGTTTTTT.

Ten or more counts support this clonotype. This sequence joins TRBV29-1 and TRBJ2-7, with a possible D match to TRBD1 (5 bases). Germline V CDR1 and CDR2: SQVTM, ANQGSEA. This CDR3 comprises 12 residues. Deletions cut 7 bases from V and 2 bases from J, with 12 bases between. In DNA, the CDR3 is TGCAGCGCAGGGAAGGAAACCTACGAGCAGTACTTC. It encodes CSAGKETYEQYF.

Many counts were recorded for this clonotype. The chain joins TRBV7-2 to TRBJ1-1, with 12 bases that match TRBD1. The germline V gene has CDR1 SGHTA and CDR2 FQGNSA. This CDR3 comprises 15 residues. V dropped 5 bases and J dropped 10; count of bases not matched to a gene: 11. CDR3 DNA: TGTGCCAGCAGCCCCGGGGGACAGGGGGCTCGAGCAGCTTTCTTT. Translating gives CASSPGGQGARAAFF.

The sample holds many counts of this clonotype. The chain carries TRBV28 and TRBJ1-2; D gene unclear. Trimming removed 1 base at V and 2 bases at J, with 2 bases between. Germline CDR1 MDHEN, CDR2 SYDVKM. This CDR3 has 12 residues. The CDR3 sequence is CASSLSNYGYTF. CDR3 sequence (DNA): TGTGCCAGCAGTTTATCGAACTATGGCTACACCTTC.

This clonotype was detected many times. The CDR3 is CASRLQGANYGYTF. CDR3 coding DNA: TGTGCCAGCAGACTACAGGGGGCTAACTATGGCTACACCTTC. V and J are TRBV28 and TRBJ1-2; 8 bases line up with TRBD1. The ends lost 6 bases at V and 0 bases at J; junction bases unmatched: 3. The CDR3 runs 14 residues. From germline, CDR1 is MDHEN and CDR2 SYDVKM.

This clonotype was seen many times. The chain has TRBV28 and TRBJ2-7; TRBD2 matches 12 bases. After removal of 2 bases from V and 4 bases from J, the junction contained 9 bases not matched to a gene. Germline V gives CDR1 MDHEN, CDR2 SYDVKM. This CDR3 is 17 amino acids long. CDR3 sequence: CASSLPATSGRPYEQYF. DNA for the CDR3: TGTGCCAGCAGTTTACCGGCGACTAGCGGGAGACCTTACGAGCAGTACTTC.

This clonotype was seen repeatedly, ten times or more. The gene calls are TRBV4-2 and TRBJ2-7, with D possibly matching TRBD2 (6 bases). Trimming shortened V by 0 bases and J by 3 bases, and 12 bases separated the two germline ends. CDR3 length: 15 amino acids. Germline values: CDR1 LGHNA, CDR2 YNFKEQ. The CDR3 protein is CASSQDRSSDYEQYF. DNA for the CDR3: TGTGCCAGCAGCCAAGATAGATCTAGCGACTACGAGCAGTACTTC.